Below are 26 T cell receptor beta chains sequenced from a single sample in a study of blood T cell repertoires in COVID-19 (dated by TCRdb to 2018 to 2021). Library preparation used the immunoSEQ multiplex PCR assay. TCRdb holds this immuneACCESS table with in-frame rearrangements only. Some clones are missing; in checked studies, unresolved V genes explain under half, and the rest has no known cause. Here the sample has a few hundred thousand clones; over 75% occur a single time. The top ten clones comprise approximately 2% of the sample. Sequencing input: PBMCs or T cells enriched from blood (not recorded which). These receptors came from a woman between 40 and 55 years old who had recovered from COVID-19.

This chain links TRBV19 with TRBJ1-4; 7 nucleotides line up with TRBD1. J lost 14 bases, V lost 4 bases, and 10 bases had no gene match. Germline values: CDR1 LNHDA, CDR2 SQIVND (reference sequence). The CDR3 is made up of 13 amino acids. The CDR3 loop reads CASSTDRAGWLFF. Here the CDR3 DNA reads TGTGCCAGTAGTACCGACAGGGCCGGGTGGCTGTTTTTT.

CDR3 bases: TGTGCCTGGTCTAGAGCCCACTACAATGAGCAGTTCTTC. Translated: CAWSRAHYNEQFF. V and J are TRBV30 and TRBJ2-1; no reliable D call. This CDR3 has 13 residues. Trimming shortened V by 5 bases and J by 3 bases, and 11 bases separated the two germline ends. CDR1 is GTSNPN, CDR2 SVGIG, per germline (reference sequence).

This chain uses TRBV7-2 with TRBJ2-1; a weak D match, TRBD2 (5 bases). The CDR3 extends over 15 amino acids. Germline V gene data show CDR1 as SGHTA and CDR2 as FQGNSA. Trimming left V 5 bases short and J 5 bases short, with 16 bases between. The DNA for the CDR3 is TGTGCCAGCAGCCCGTCTCGTGGGAGAAACAATGAGCAGTTCTTC. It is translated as CASSPSRGRNNEQFF.

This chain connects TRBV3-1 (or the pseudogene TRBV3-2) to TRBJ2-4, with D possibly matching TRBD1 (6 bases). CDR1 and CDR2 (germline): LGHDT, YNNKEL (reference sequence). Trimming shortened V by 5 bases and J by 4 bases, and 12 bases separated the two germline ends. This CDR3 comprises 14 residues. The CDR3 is CASSDQGQKNIQYF. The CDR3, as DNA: TGTGCCAGCAGCGACCAGGGGCAGAAAAACATTCAGTACTTC.

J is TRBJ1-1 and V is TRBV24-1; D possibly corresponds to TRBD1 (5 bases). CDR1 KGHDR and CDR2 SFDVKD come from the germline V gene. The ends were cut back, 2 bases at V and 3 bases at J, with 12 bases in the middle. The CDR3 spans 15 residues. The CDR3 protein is CATSDSQEGDTEAFF. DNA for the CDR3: TGTGCCACCAGTGATTCCCAAGAAGGGGACACTGAAGCTTTCTTT.

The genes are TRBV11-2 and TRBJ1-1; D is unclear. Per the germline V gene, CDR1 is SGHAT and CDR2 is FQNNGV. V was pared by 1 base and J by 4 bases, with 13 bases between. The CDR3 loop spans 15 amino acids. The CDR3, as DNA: TGTGCCAGCAGCTTAGTGGGCCCGGGAGGCACTGAAGCTTTCTTT. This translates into CASSLVGPGGTEAFF.

The chain's CDR3 is CASSFGREQYF. CDR3 coding DNA: TGTGCCAGCAGTTTTGGCAGAGAGCAGTACTTC. The chain combines TRBV12-3 or TRBV12-4 with TRBJ2-7; D is unclear. The CDR3 totals 11 residues. Deletions cut 3 bases from V and 7 bases from J, with 7 bases between.

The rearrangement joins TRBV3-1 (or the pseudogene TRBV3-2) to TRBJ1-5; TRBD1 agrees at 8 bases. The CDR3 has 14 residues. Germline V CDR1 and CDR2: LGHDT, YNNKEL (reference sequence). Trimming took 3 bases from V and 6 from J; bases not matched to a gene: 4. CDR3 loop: CASSHDRGGQPQHF. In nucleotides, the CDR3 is TGTGCCAGCAGCCACGACAGGGGAGGTCAGCCCCAGCATTTT.

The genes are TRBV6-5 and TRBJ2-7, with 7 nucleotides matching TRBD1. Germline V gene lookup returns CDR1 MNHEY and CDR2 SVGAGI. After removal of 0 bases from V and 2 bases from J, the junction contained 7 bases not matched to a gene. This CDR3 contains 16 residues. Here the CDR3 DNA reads TGTGCCAGCAGTTACTCGACAGGGCAAAGAACCTACGAGCAGTACTTC. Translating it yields CASSYSTGQRTYEQYF.

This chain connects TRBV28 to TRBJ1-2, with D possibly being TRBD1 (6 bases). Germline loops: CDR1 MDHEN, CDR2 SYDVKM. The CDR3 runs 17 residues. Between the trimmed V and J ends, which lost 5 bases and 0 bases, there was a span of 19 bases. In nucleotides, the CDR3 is TGTGCCAGCAGTCACCGGAATGCCGGGACACCTAACTATGGCTACACCTTC. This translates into CASSHRNAGTPNYGYTF.

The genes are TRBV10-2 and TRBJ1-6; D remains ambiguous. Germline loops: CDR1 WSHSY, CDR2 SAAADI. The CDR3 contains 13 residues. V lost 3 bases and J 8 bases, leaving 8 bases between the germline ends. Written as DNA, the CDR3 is TGCGCCAGCAGTGAAGAGGTCCATTCACCCCTCCACTTT. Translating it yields CASSEEVHSPLHF.

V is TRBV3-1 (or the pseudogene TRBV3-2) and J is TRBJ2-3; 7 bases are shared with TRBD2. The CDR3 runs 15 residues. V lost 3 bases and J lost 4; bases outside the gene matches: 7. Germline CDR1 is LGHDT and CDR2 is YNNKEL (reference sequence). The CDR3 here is CASSHMTSPPDTQYF. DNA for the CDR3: TGTGCCAGCAGCCACATGACTAGCCCCCCAGATACGCAGTATTTT.

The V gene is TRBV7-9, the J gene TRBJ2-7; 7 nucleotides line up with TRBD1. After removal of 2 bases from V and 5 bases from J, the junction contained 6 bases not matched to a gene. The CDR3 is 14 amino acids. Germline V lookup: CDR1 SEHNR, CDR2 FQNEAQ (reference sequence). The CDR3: CASSLNQGVHEQYF. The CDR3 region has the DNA TGTGCCAGCAGCTTAAACCAGGGGGTCCACGAGCAGTACTTC.

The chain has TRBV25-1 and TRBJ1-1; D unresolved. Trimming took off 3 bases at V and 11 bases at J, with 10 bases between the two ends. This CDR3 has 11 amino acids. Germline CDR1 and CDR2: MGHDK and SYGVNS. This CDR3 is CASSDPPRAFF. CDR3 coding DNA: TGTGCCAGCAGTGACCCACCCCGGGCTTTCTTT.

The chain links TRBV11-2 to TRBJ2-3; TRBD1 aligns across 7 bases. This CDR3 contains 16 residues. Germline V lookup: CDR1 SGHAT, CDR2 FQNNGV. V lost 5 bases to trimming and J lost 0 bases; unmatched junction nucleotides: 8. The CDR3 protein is CASSVWTGLSTDTQYF. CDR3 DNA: TGTGCCAGCAGCGTTTGGACAGGACTTAGCACAGATACGCAGTATTTT.

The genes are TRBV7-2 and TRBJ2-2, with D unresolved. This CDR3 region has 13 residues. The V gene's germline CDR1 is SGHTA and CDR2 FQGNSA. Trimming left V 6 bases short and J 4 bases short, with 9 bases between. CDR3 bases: TGTGCCAGCAGTATCCCCTCCACCGGGGAGCTGTTTTTT. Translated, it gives CASSIPSTGELFF.

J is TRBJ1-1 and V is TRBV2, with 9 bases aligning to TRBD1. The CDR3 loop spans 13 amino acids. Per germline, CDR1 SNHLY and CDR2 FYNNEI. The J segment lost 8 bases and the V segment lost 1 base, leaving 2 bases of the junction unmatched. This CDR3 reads CASSEEGQGEAFF. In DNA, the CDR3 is TGTGCCAGCAGTGAAGAGGGACAGGGAGAAGCTTTCTTT.

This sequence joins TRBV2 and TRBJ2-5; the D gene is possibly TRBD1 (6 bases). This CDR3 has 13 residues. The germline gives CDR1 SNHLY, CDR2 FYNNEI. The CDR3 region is CARRQAAQETQYF. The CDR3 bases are TGTGCTAGACGACAGGCGGCTCAAGAGACCCAGTACTTC.

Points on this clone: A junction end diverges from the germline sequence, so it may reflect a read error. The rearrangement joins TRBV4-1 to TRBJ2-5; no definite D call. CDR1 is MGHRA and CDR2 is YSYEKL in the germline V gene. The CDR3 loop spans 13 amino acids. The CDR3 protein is CATSLGFQETQYF. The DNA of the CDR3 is TGCGCCACCAGCTTGGGCTTCCAAGAGACCCAGTACTTC.

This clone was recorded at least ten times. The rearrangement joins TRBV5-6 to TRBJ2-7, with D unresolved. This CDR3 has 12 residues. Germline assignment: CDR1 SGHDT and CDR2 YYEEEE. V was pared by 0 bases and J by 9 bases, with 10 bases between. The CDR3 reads CASSLDRVGQYF. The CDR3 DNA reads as TGTGCCAGCAGCTTGGATCGGGTCGGGCAGTACTTC.

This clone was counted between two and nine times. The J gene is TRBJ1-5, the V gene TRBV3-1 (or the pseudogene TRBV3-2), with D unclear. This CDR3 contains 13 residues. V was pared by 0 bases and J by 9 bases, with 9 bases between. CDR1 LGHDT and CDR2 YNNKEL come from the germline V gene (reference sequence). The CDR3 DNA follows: TGTGCCAGCAGCCAAGAAGCGGGATCGCCCCAGCATTTT. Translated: CASSQEAGSPQHF.

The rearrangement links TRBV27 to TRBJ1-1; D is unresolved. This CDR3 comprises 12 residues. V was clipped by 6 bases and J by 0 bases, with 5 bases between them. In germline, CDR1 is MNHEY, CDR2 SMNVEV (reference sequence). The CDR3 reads CASRRVNTEAFF. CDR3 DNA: TGTGCCAGCAGGCGAGTGAACACTGAAGCTTTCTTT.

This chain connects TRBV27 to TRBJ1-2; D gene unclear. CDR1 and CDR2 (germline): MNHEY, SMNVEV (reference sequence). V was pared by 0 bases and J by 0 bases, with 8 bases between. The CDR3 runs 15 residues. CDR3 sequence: CASSLSYSPNYGYTF. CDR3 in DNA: TGTGCCAGCAGTTTATCGTACAGCCCTAACTATGGCTACACCTTC.

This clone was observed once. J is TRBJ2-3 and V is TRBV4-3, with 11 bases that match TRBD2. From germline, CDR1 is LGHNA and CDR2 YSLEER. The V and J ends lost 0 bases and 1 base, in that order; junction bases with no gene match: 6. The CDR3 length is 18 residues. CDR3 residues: CASSQDGLAGGGTDTQYF. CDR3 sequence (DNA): TGCGCCAGCAGCCAAGATGGACTAGCGGGTGGAGGCACAGATACGCAGTATTTT.

The CDR3 DNA is TGTGCCAGCAGCTTCCCTCAGGGCCCTACCTACGAGCAGTACTTC. Amino acids: CASSFPQGPTYEQYF. The gene calls are TRBV7-2 and TRBJ2-7, with D possibly being TRBD1 (5 bases). The germline CDR1 and CDR2 sequences are SGHTA and FQGNSA. V was cut by 3 bases and J by 2 bases, with 14 bases left in between. The CDR3 has 15 amino acids.

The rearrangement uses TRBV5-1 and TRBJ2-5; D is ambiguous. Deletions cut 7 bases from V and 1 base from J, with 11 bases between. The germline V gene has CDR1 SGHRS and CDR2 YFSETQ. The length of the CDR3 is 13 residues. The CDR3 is CASLGSSQETQYF. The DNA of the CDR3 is TGCGCCAGCCTTGGTAGTTCCCAAGAGACCCAGTACTTC.